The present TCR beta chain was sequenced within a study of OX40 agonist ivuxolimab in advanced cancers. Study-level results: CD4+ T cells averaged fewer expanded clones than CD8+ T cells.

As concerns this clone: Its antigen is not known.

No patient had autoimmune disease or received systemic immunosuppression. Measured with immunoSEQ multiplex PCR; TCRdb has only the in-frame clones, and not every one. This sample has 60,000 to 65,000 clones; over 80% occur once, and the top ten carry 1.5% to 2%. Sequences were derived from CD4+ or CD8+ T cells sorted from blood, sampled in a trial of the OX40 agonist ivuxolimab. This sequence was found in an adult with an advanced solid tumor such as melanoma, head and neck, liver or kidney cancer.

Written as DNA, the CDR3 is TGTGCCAGTTCCGGGACCTGGAAAGAGACCCAGTACTTC. This codes for CASSGTWKETQYF. The gene calls are TRBV19 and TRBJ2-5; D is tentatively TRBD1 or TRBD2 (5 bases each). CDR3 length: 13 amino acids. The germline V and J ends were trimmed by 8 bases and 3 bases, with 13 bases remaining between them. Germline values: CDR1 LNHDA, CDR2 SQIVND (reference sequence).